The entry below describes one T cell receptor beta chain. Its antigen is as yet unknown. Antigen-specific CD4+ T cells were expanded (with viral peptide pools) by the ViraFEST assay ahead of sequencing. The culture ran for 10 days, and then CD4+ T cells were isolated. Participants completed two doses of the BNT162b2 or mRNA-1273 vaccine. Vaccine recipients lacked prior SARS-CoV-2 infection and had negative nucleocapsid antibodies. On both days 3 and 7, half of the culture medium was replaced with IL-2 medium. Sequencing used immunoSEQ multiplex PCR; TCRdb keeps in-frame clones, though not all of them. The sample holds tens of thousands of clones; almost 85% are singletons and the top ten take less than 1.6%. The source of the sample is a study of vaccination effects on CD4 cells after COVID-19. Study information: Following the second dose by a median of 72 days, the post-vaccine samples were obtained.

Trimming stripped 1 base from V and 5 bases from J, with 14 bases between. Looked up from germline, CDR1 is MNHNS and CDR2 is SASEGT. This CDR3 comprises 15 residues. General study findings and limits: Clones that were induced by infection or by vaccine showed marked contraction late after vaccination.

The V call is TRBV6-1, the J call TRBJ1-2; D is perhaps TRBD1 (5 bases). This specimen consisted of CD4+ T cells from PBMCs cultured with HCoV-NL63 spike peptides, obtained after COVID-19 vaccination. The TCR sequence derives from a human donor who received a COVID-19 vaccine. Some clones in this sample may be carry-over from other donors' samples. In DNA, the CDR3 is TGTGCCAGCAGTGAAGGTTGGGGCAGCTTGTATGGCTACACCTTC. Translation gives CASSEGWGSLYGYTF.